In its sample, the clone carrying this T cell receptor beta chain was seen a few times. The data originate from a study of blood T cell repertoires in COVID-19. Study information: The United States, Italy and Spain provided the acute and convalescent COVID-19 samples. Nucleic acid was either cDNA or gDNA, and it came from T cells, B-cell-depleted T cells, or PBMCs.

V lost 4 bases and J lost 9; bases outside the gene matches: 17. This CDR3 is 19 amino acids long. Germline assignment: CDR1 SEHNR and CDR2 FQNEAQ (reference sequence). As processed by the authors: Amplification of reference gene primers provided the estimated nucleated cell counts. Sequencing was performed with immunoSEQ multiplex PCR; in TCRdb, only in-frame clones are kept and a portion is missing. That table is the source of V, J and clone size, and D and trimming were worked out from the DNA. The sample includes about 74,000 clones, about 69% of them seen just once. The chain employs TRBV7-9 and TRBJ2-1, with 14 bases matching TRBD2. The receptor was isolated from a man in his sixties or seventies with acute or convalescent COVID-19. Input material: peripheral blood. The CDR3 here is CASSSPLGRGLAGDGEQFF. Written as DNA, the CDR3 is TGTGCCAGCAGCTCCCCCCTAGGGAGGGGACTAGCGGGAGATGGTGAGCAGTTCTTC. Based on the CDR3 plus reference TRBV7-9 and TRBJ2-1, the full variable domain is DTGVSQNPRHKITKRGQNVTFRCDPISEHNRLYWYRQTLGQGPEFLTYFQNEAQLEKSRLLSDRFSAERPKGSFSTLEIQRTEQGDSAMYLCASSSPLGRGLAGDGEQFFGPGTRLTVL.